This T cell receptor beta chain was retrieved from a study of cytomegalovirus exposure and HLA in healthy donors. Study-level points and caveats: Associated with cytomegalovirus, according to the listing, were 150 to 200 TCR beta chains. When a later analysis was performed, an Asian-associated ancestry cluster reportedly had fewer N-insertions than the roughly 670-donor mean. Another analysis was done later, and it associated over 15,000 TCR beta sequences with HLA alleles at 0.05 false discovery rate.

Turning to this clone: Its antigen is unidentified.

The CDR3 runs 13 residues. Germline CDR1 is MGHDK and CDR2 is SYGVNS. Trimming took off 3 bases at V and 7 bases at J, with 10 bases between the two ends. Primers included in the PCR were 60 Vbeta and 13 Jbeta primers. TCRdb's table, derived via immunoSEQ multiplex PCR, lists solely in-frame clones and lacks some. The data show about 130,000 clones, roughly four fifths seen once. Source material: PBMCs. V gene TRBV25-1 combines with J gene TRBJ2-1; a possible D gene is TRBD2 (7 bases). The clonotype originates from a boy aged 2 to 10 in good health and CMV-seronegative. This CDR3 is CASSEGGLNEQFF. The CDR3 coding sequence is TGTGCCAGCAGTGAGGGGGGGCTAAATGAGCAGTTCTTC.